This record covers a single T cell receptor beta chain. In the authors' methods: From reference gene primer amplification, estimates of nucleated cell counts were derived. The method was immunoSEQ multiplex PCR; TCRdb's version includes in-frame clones alone and lacks a portion of them. The V and J calls and clone size are taken from that table; D and trimming were inferred from the DNA. Altogether roughly 250,000 clones are present, more than 75% being singletons, with the ten largest covering roughly 2.1%. The data are from a study of blood T cell repertoires in COVID-19. Study-level information: COVID-19 samples from acute and convalescent phases originated in the United States, Italy and Spain.

Cohorts were assigned according to the clinical history that participants reported. The CDR3 extends over 13 amino acids. The germline V gene encodes CDR1 SGHRS and CDR2 YFSETQ. Trimming pared 4 bases from V and 3 bases from J, leaving 9 bases between. The origin of this receptor is a woman in her thirties or forties with acute COVID-19. The sequenced sample consisted of PBMCs or T cells enriched from blood (not recorded which). The rearrangement uses TRBV5-1 and TRBJ2-3; tentatively, D is TRBD1 (6 bases). The CDR3 loop reads CASSATGTDTQYF. CDR3 sequence (DNA): TGCGCCAGCAGCGCCACAGGGACAGATACGCAGTATTTT.